This TCR beta chain stems from a study of blood T cell repertoires in COVID-19. Background on the study: Sites across the United States, Italy and Spain contributed samples from acute and convalescent COVID-19. Sample material is recorded as cDNA or gDNA derived from T cells, B-cell-depleted T cells, or PBMCs.

Seattle cases were enrolled at active infection and followed longitudinally. TCRdb's copy holds only in-frame clones and misses some; the assay was immunoSEQ multiplex PCR. The profile shows 60,000 to 80,000 clones, 80% to 90% of them singletons. Deletions cut 5 bases from V and 5 bases from J, with 18 bases between. This CDR3 has 15 residues. The germline CDR1 and CDR2 sequences are SEHNR and FQNEAQ (reference sequence). The genes are TRBV7-9 and TRBJ1-1; weak D call: TRBD1 (5 bases). The clonotype comes from a woman aged 60-75 years with COVID-19, enrolled during active disease. The sequenced sample consisted of peripheral blood. The CDR3 sequence: CASSHGGTLRTEAFF. Here the CDR3 DNA reads TGTGCCAGCAGCCATGGGGGGACCCTGAGGACTGAAGCTTTCTTT.